This T cell receptor (beta chain) was sequenced during a study of regulatory T cells in long-lasting Graves disease. Study-wide results and limits: Patients whose Graves' disease persisted exhibited lower TCR diversity than those newly diagnosed. Persistent disease was associated with favored TRBV28 usage and with favored use of TRBJ1-2 and TRBJ2-5.

iRepertoire HTBI primers and Arm-PCR of CDR3 regions built TCR beta libraries. Each CDR3 protein is one row after TCRdb ran MiXCR on the multiplex PCR reads. The sample holds hundreds of thousands of distinct CDR3 sequences, roughly a sixth seen once. Concerning this clonotype: Its antigen remains unknown.

With V trimmed by 7 bases and J by 4 bases, 15 bases remained unmatched. This CDR3 region has 17 residues. The germline V gene encodes CDR1 SGHKS and CDR2 YYEKEE (reference sequence). As for time point: newly diagnosed GD, antithyroid drugs for less than 3 months. The TCR library was made from RNA extracted from PBMCs. These same records also appear under a second study, on T cells in Graves' hyperthyroidism and ophthalmopathy. That source adds: A model built on 13 V-J features separated ophthalmopathy from stable hyperthyroidism.

This material consisted of peripheral blood mononuclear cells (PBMCs), taken at new diagnosis, from a patient treated with antithyroid drugs. The TCR comes from a middle-aged woman with Graves disease. The V call is TRBV5-5, the J call TRBJ1-2; 11 positions agree with TRBD1. The CDR3: CASVTSPGQGDFYGYTF. CDR3 bases: TGTGCCAGCGTCACGAGCCCGGGACAGGGGGACTTCTATGGCTACACCTTC.